Below are 10 T cell receptor beta chains sequenced from a single sample in a study of cytomegalovirus exposure and HLA in healthy donors. Amplification used 60 Vbeta primers and 13 Jbeta primers. The protocol was immunoSEQ multiplex PCR, while the TCRdb copy is restricted to in-frame clones and leaves out a portion. The sample yields some 150,000 clones, roughly two thirds seen once. The sample consisted of PBMCs. Receptor source: a human donor in good health.

The rearrangement uses TRBV13 and TRBJ2-7; 8 bases are a match to TRBD1. V lost 0 bases and J lost 6; bases outside the gene matches: 7. This CDR3 comprises 15 residues. Germline loops: CDR1 PRHDT, CDR2 FYEKMQ (reference sequence). The CDR3 spells CASSLGSGGSVEQYF. In nucleotides, the CDR3 is TGTGCCAGCAGCTTAGGTTCAGGGGGCTCTGTCGAGCAGTACTTC. Based on the CDR3 plus reference TRBV13 and TRBJ2-7, the full variable domain is AAGVIQSPRHLIKEKRETATLKCYPIPRHDTVYWYQQGPGQDPQFLISFYEKMQSDKGSIPDRFSAQQFSDYHSELNMSSLELGDSALYFCASSLGSGGSVEQYFGPGTRLTVT.

The chain is built from TRBV11-2 and TRBJ1-1, with D unresolved. V shed 2 bases and J shed 4 bases, with 11 bases lying between them. The CDR3 covers 14 residues. Germline V gives CDR1 SGHAT, CDR2 FQNNGV. The chain's CDR3 is CASSLTYTSTEAFF. The CDR3 DNA reads TGTGCCAGCAGCTTAACATATACGTCCACTGAAGCTTTCTTT.

This clone was detected once. This rearrangement joins TRBV7-3 to TRBJ1-1; 8 nucleotides match TRBD1. The CDR3 covers 13 residues. V gave up 5 bases and J gave up 3 bases; unmatched junction bases: 2. Germline assignment: CDR1 SGHTA and CDR2 FQGTGA. CDR3 bases: TGTGCCAGCAGCCTACAGGGGGACACTGAAGCTTTCTTT. Its protein is CASSLQGDTEAFF.

The chain carries TRBV9 and TRBJ2-3, with 11 bases fitting TRBD1. J gave up 4 bases and V 3 bases, and 4 bases lay outside the gene matches. From germline, CDR1 is SGDLS and CDR2 YYNGEE. This CDR3 is 15 amino acids long. The CDR3, as DNA: TGTGCCAGCAGCGCTCAGGACAGGGGGCCAGATACGCAGTATTTT. This translates into CASSAQDRGPDTQYF.

This clone was picked up one time. The V call is TRBV5-4, the J call TRBJ2-7; 9 bases are a match to TRBD1. With 9 bases clipped from V and 0 bases from J, the junction kept 7 bases outside the gene matches. CDR3 size: 14 residues. CDR1 is SGHNT, CDR2 YYREEE, per germline (reference sequence). CDR3 protein: CATRRDRVSYEQYF. In nucleotides, the CDR3 is TGTGCCACCCGCCGGGACAGGGTCTCCTACGAGCAGTACTTC.

V is TRBV10-1 and J is TRBJ2-7, with 12 bases aligning to TRBD2. This CDR3 is built from 15 residues. The ends lost 3 bases at V and 6 bases at J; junction bases unmatched: 6. Germline V lookup: CDR1 WNHNN, CDR2 SYGVQD (reference sequence). The CDR3 reads CASSDPSGRAGEQYF. The CDR3 bases are TGCGCCAGCAGTGATCCTAGCGGGAGGGCCGGCGAGCAGTACTTC.

The V call is TRBV11-3, the J call TRBJ2-7; 12 bases agree with TRBD1. This CDR3 is built from 15 residues. From germline, CDR1 is SGHNT and CDR2 YENEEA. V was pared by 5 bases and J by 3 bases, with 5 bases of the junction left unmatched. The CDR3 protein is CASSVGQGAIYEQYF. The CDR3, as DNA: TGTGCCAGCAGCGTGGGACAGGGGGCAATCTACGAGCAGTACTTC.

This clone appeared a few times. The chain couples TRBV6-1 to TRBJ1-6; 7 nucleotides line up with TRBD1. With V trimmed by 6 bases and J by 8 bases, 10 bases remained unmatched. This CDR3 comprises 15 residues. The V gene's germline CDR1 is MNHNS and CDR2 SASEGT. The CDR3, as DNA: TGTGCCAGCAGGTTCGCCGGGACAGCAGATTCACCCCTCCACTTT. Translation gives CASRFAGTADSPLHF.

V usage is TRBV15 and J usage is TRBJ1-5, with TRBD1 as a possible D gene (5 bases). The CDR3 is 14 residues long. Germline CDR1 is LNHNV and CDR2 is YYDKDF (reference sequence). V was pared by 2 bases and J by 2 bases, with 7 bases between. CDR3 amino acids: CATSRRGGNQPQHF. The CDR3 DNA follows: TGTGCCACCAGCAGACGGGGGGGCAATCAGCCCCAGCATTTT.

This chain links TRBV11-1 with TRBJ1-1, with 7 positions matching TRBD1. The germline gives CDR1 SGHAT, CDR2 FQDESV (reference sequence). V lost 1 base to trimming and J lost 4 bases; unmatched junction nucleotides: 3. This CDR3 is 14 amino acids long. The CDR3 DNA is TGTGCCAGCAGCTTAGTCCAGGGGGGCACTGAAGCTTTCTTT. Residues: CASSLVQGGTEAFF. Full variable domain (outside the CDR3, taken from reference TRBV11-1 and TRBJ1-1): EAEVAQSPRYKITEKSQAVAFWCDPISGHATLYWYRQILGQGPELLVQFQDESVVDDSQLPKDRFSAERLKGVDSTLKIQPAELGDSAMYLCASSLVQGGTEAFFGQGTRLTVV.